Below are 8 T cell receptor beta chains sequenced from a single sample in a study of T cells in women clearing cervical HPV infection. Here immunoSEQ multiplex PCR was the method, and the copy in TCRdb shows in-frame clones only, minus some. This repertoire includes around 29,000 clones. The sample was blood buffy coat. The receptors were gathered from a woman aged 18 to 69 with a cervical HPV16 infection that either progressed to CIN3+ or cleared (not recorded which).

CDR3 residues: CASSNRGLSYEQYF. CDR3 DNA (partial): TGTGCCAGCAGCAACAGGGGTCTAAGCTACGAG. The chain links TRBV7-8 to TRBJ2-7; 7 bases map to TRBD1. The read gets to within 3 residues of the CDR3 end, and the germline J gene fills in the rest. Trimming at V came to 5 bases and at J to 3 bases, leaving 7 bases not matched to a gene. Germline V gene sequence: CDR1 SGHVS, CDR2 FQNEAQ. This CDR3 is built from 14 residues.

As to this clone: Read sequence stops 3 residues before the CDR3 end, and the germline J gene provides the missing end. The chain links TRBV6-2 or TRBV6-3 to TRBJ2-3; 12 nucleotides line up with TRBD2. Losses at the gene ends were 2 bases for V and 6 bases for J; bases not matched to a gene: 9. There are 17 residues in the CDR3. The germline CDR1 and CDR2 sequences are MNHEY and SVGEGT. The CDR3 sequence is CASSYGASGRAADTQYF. The sequenced part of the CDR3 DNA is TGTGCCAGCAGTTACGGGGCTAGCGGGAGGGCCGCGGATACG.

In regard to this clone: The read finishes 3 residues shy of the CDR3 end, and the germline J gene is used to complete it. The chain combines TRBV29-1 with TRBJ2-1, with TRBD1 matching over 9 bases. The CDR3 has 15 residues. Germline V CDR1 and CDR2: SQVTM, ANQGSEA. V shed 6 bases and J 0 bases; nucleotides not matched to a gene: 6. The CDR3 spells CSVPTGGVSYNEQFF. The CDR3 DNA, read in part, is TGCAGCGTGCCTACAGGGGGCGTCTCCTACAATGAG.

A word on this clone: The CDR3 is cut off 3 residues early in the read; its end comes from the germline J gene. This chain joins TRBV7-9 and TRBJ1-2; 8 bases map to TRBD1. The V gene's germline CDR1 is SEHNR and CDR2 FQNEAQ (reference sequence). The CDR3 consists of 13 residues. The CDR3 reads CASSLQTGEGYTF. The CDR3 bases that were read are TGTGCCAGCAGCTTGCAGACAGGGGAAGGC.

The CDR3 DNA, read in part, is TGTGCCAGCGGCAGAAACAATGAG. Translating it yields CASGRNNE. The CDR3, in full, reads CASGRNNEQFF. The chain employs TRBV9 and TRBJ2-1; no reliable D call. The read falls 3 residues short of the CDR3 end, and the missing part is taken from the germline J gene. This CDR3 is built from 11 residues. Germline V gene data show CDR1 as SGDLS and CDR2 as YYNGEE. V was cut by 7 bases and J by 5 bases, with 7 bases left in between.

A remark on this clone: The DNA ends 3 residues before the CDR3 does, and the rest of the CDR3 is filled in from the germline J gene. The V call is TRBV2, the J call TRBJ2-1; TRBD2 aligns across 8 bases. Per the germline V gene, CDR1 is SNHLY and CDR2 is FYNNEI. CDR3 length equals 14 residues. The junction had 7 bases not matched to a gene; V was cut back by 8 bases and J by 4 bases. CDR3 sequence: CASHPGLEYNEQFF. The part of the CDR3 DNA that was read is TGTGCCAGCCATCCGGGACTAGAGTACAATGAG.

A remark on this clone: The read is 3 residues too short to cover the CDR3 end, so that end is filled in from the germline J gene. The V gene is TRBV29-1, the J gene TRBJ2-1; a possible D gene is TRBD1 (5 bases). The CDR3 is 13 amino acids. Germline V gene lookup returns CDR1 SQVTM and CDR2 ANQGSEA. The V and J ends lost 1 base and 7 bases respectively, with 11 bases between them. The CDR3 here is CSVEVDSPNEQFF. Incomplete CDR3 DNA: TGCAGCGTTGAAGTAGACAGTCCAAATGAG.

In the case of this clone: The read finishes 3 residues shy of the CDR3 end, and the germline J gene is used to complete it. V is TRBV28 and J is TRBJ1-2; D gene uncertain. The CDR3 is 11 amino acids. Germline V CDR1 and CDR2: MDHEN, SYDVKM. This chain's CDR3 is CASSSSMSYTF. The part of the CDR3 DNA that was read is TGTGCCAGCAGTTCATCTATGAGC.